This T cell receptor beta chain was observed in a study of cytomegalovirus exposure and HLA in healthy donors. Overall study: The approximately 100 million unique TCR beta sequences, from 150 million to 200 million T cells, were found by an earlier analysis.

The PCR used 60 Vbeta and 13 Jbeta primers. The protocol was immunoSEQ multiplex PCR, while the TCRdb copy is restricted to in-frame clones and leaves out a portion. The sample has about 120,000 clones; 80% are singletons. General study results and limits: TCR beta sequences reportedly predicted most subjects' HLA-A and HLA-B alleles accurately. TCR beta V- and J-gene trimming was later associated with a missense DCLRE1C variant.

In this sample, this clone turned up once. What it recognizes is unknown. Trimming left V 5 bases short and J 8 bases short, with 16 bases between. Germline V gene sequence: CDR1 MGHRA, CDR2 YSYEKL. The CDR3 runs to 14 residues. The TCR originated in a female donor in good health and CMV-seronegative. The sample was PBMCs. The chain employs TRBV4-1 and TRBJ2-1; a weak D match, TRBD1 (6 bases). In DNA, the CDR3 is TGCGCCAGCAGCGTGGGGGCTACTCGGGATGAGCAGTTCTTC. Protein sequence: CASSVGATRDEQFF.